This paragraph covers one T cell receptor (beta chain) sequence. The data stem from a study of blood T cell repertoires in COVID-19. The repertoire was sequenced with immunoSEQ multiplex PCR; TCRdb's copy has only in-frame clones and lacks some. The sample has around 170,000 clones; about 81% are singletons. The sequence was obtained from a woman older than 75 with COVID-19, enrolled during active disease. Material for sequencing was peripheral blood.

The CDR3 is CALQQGSSGTEAFF. DNA for the CDR3: TGTGCCCTACAACAGGGGAGTAGTGGGACTGAAGCTTTCTTT. The gene calls are TRBV6-8 and TRBJ1-1, with 7 bases lining up with TRBD1. Germline trimming cut 11 bases from V and 5 bases from J; bases unmatched to any gene: 14. Germline V CDR1 and CDR2: MNHGY, SAAAGT. The length of the CDR3 is 14 residues.